A selection of T cell receptor beta chains follows, all from one sample in a study of shared clonotypes between healthy human individuals. Data came from immunoSEQ multiplex PCR; TCRdb stores just in-frame clones and leaves some out. The table records 2 million to 3 million clones, roughly 93% of them present only once. The sequenced material came from naive CD4+ T cells from PBMCs. The origin of the receptors is a man aged 18-30 years in good health. Some clones in this sample may be carry-over from other donors' samples. Both conserved end residues are part of each CDR3.

CDR3aa,j_gene,v_gene
CASSRDSGRGNTIYF,TRBJ1-3,TRBV11-2
CASSFSRGSTEAFF,TRBJ1-1,TRBV5-4
CASSLEPASYNEQFF,TRBJ2-1,TRBV5-1
CASSRQAGTFF,TRBJ1-1,TRBV28
CASSLIQGNTEAFF,TRBJ1-1,TRBV27
CASSPEPADVNQPQHF,TRBJ1-5,TRBV5-1
CSVINRVGGYTF,TRBJ1-2,TRBV29-1
CASRERDPTGELFF,TRBJ2-2,TRBV6-6
CASSESAPGEQYF,TRBJ2-7,TRBV10-1
CASSVDSYAGELFF,TRBJ2-2,TRBV9
CASSFNFGPNTGELFF,TRBJ2-2,TRBV5-1
CASSASGTSGFEQYF,TRBJ2-7,TRBV9
CASSTTSAQETQYF,TRBJ2-5,TRBV27
CSVGPGGDGYTF,TRBJ1-2,TRBV29-1
CASSAGLSSSTDTQYF,TRBJ2-3,TRBV2
CASSPGLAGVYEQYF,TRBJ2-7,TRBV18